This TCR beta chain was sequenced in a study of T cell responses to AZD1222 COVID-19 vaccine. On the study more broadly: Samples with a second dose at about 4 or about 12 weeks were pooled together.

Produced via immunoSEQ multiplex PCR; TCRdb's table is partial and in-frame only. In the table there are 200,000 or so clones, approximately 86% of which are singletons. Study results and caveats: Across spike, vaccine-associated CD4 TCRs were found, dominant at 160-218 and 743-854. Donors skewed white British and female; clonal diversity was possibly underestimated.

From germline, CDR1 is SQVTM and CDR2 ANQGSEA. V gave up 3 bases and J gave up 7 bases, with 9 bases separating them. This CDR3 is 11 amino acids long. This clone has just a few counts. What it binds is unknown. The sample has other DNA sequences that encode this CDR3 too. The V gene is TRBV29-1, the J gene TRBJ1-2; possible D gene TRBD1, 5 bases. This TCR came from an adult in good health. The sequencing used peripheral blood, collected on day 0 of AZD1222 vaccination. The CDR3, as DNA: TGCAGCGTTGAGGGGCAGGGTGGCTACACCTTC. As protein: CSVEGQGGYTF.